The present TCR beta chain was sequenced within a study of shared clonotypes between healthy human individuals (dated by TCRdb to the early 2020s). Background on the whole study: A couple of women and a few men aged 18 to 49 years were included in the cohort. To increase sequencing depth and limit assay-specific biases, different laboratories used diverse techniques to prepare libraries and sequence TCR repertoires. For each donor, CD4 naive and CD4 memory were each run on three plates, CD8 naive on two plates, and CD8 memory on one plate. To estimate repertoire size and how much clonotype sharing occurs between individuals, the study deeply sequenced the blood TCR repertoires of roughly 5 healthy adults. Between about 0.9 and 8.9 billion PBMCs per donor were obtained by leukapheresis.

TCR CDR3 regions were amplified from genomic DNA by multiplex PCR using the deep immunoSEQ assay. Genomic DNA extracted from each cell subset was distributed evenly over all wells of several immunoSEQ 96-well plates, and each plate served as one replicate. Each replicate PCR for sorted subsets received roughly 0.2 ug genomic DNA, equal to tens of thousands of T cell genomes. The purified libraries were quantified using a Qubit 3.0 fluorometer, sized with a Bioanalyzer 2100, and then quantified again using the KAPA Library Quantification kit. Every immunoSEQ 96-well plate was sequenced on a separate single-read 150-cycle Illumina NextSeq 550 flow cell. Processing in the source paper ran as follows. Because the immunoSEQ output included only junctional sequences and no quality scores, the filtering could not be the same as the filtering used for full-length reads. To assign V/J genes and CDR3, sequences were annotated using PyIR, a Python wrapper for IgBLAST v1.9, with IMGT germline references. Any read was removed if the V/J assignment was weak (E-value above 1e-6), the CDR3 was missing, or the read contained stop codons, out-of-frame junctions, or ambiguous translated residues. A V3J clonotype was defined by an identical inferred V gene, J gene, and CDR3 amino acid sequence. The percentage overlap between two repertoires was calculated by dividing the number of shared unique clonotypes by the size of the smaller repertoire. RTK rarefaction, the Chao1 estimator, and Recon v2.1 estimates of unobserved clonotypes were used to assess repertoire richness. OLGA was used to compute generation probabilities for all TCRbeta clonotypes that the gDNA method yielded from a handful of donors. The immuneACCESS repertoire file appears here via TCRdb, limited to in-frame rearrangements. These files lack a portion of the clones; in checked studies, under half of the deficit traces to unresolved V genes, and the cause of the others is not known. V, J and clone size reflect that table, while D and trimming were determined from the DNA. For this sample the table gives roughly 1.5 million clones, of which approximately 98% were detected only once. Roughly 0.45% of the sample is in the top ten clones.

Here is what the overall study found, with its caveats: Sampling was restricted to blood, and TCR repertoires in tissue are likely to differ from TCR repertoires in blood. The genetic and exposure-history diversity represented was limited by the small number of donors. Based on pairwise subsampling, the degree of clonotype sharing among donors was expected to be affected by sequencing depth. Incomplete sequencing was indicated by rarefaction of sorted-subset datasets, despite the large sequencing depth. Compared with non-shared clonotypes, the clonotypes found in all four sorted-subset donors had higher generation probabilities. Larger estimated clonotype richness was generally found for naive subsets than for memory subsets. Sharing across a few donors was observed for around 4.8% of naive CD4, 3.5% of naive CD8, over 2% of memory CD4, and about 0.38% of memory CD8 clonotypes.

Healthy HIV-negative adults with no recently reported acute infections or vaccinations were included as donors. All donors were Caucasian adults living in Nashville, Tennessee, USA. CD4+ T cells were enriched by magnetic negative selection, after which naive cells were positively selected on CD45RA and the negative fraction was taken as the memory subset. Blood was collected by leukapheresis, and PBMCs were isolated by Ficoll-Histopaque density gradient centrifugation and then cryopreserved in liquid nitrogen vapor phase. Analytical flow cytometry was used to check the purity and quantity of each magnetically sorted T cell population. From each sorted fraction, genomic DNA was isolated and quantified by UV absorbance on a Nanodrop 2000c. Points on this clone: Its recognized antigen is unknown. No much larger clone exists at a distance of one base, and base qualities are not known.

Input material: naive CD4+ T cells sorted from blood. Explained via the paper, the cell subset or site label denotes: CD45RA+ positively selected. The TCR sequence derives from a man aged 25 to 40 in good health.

The DNA sequence is as follows: TGTGCCAGCAGCGATGGACTAGCGGGAGGCGAGCAGTACTTC. Its translation reads: CASSDGLAGGEQYF. This receptor chain uses TRBV13 and TRBJ2-7; 14 middle bases align to TRBD2. V ends up 5 bases short and J 6 bases short, with an unmatched junction base count of 3. CDR1 and CDR2, looked up from the germline V gene (reference sequence), are PRHDT and FYEKMQ. The CDR3 sequence holds 14 residues, the cysteine and phenylalanine included. Left in the record is the CDR3 DNA by itself, 42 bases read in frame from the first base. When the CDR3 is completed using the reference TRBV13 and TRBJ2-7 genes on either side, the full variable domain is AAGVIQSPRHLIKEKRETATLKCYPIPRHDTVYWYQQGPGQDPQFLISFYEKMQSDKGSIPDRFSAQQFSDYHSELNMSSLELGDSALYFCASSDGLAGGEQYFGPGTRLTVT.